This is a list of T cell receptor beta chains from one sample in a study of blood T cell repertoires in COVID-19. Generated by immunoSEQ multiplex PCR, the TCRdb table keeps only in-frame clones and is missing some. The sample shows about 240,000 clones, approximately 85% of them seen only once. Sequencing was done on a sample of peripheral blood. These receptors were collected from a middle-aged man with acute or convalescent COVID-19. CDR3s include the opening cysteine and the closing phenylalanine or tryptophan. The order of the fields is J gene, D gene, clone size, V gene, CDR3 protein, CDR3 DNA. The D gene is left open where the match is weak. Clone size is not always given. Where it is, it says once, few, many or a class for expanded clones.

TRBJ2-3 NA NA TRBV12-3/TRBV12-4 CASSFSSTDTQYF TGTGCCAGCAGTTTTAGCTCCACAGATACGCAGTATTTT
TRBJ1-5 NA few TRBV19 CASSMVSTSNQPQHF TGTGCCAGTAGTATGGTGAGTACTAGCAATCAGCCCCAGCATTTT
TRBJ2-5 NA NA TRBV6-5 CASSYFGGHETQYF TGTGCCAGCAGTTACTTCGGGGGGCATGAGACCCAGTACTTC
TRBJ2-7 NA NA TRBV12-3/TRBV12-4 CASSGPTSYEQYF TGTGCCAGCAGCGGTCCCACCTCATACGAGCAGTACTTC
TRBJ1-3 NA few TRBV19 CASSIVKTGLSGNTIYF TGTGCCAGTAGTATAGTCAAGACGGGACTCTCTGGAAACACCATATATTTT
TRBJ2-1 TRBD2 once TRBV5-1 CASSLWGGVSYNEQFF TGCGCCAGCAGCTTGTGGGGAGGGGTGAGCTACAATGAGCAGTTCTTC
TRBJ1-2 NA NA TRBV29-1 CSVTQGTDNYGYTF TGCAGCGTTACCCAGGGAACTGACAACTATGGCTACACCTTC
TRBJ2-7 NA NA TRBV20-1 CSASGGFSYEQYF TGCAGTGCTAGTGGAGGGTTTTCCTACGAGCAGTACTTC
TRBJ2-2 TRBD1 NA TRBV24-1 CATSDPGTGDTGELFF TGTGCCACCAGTGATCCCGGGACAGGGGACACCGGGGAGCTGTTTTTT
TRBJ1-2 NA NA TRBV5-6 CASSLDASGGSGYTF TGTGCCAGCAGCTTGGACGCATCGGGGGGGAGTGGCTACACCTTC
TRBJ2-6 NA NA TRBV18 CASSPNSGANVLTF TGTGCCAGCTCACCTAACTCTGGGGCCAACGTCCTGACTTTC
TRBJ1-1 TRBD1 NA TRBV15 CATRVRGGLQGIPEAFF TGTGCCACCAGGGTACGGGGGGGGTTACAGGGGATACCTGAAGCTTTCTTT
TRBJ2-1 TRBD1 few TRBV20-1 CSEGQLNEQFF TGCAGTGAGGGACAGCTTAATGAGCAGTTCTTC
TRBJ1-3 NA NA TRBV5-1 CASSEGTSFSGNTIYF TGCGCCAGCAGCGAGGGTACCAGCTTCTCTGGAAACACCATATATTTT
TRBJ1-5 TRBD1 NA TRBV4-2 CASSPLDRVGQPQHF TGTGCCAGCAGTCCCTTGGACAGGGTCGGGCAGCCCCAGCATTTT
TRBJ2-7 TRBD1 NA TRBV5-6 CASSPDTGTGTYEQYF TGTGCCAGCAGCCCGGACACCGGGACAGGGACCTACGAGCAGTACTTC
TRBJ1-5 NA few TRBV6-2/TRBV6-3 CASSFGNSNQPQHF TGTGCCAGCAGTTTCGGGAATAGCAATCAGCCCCAGCATTTT
TRBJ1-1 NA NA TRBV6-5 CASSTTVGNTEAFF TGTGCCAGCAGTACTACGGTCGGGAACACTGAAGCTTTCTTT
TRBJ2-1 NA NA TRBV7-9 CASSFINEQFF TGTGCCAGCAGCTTCATCAATGAGCAGTTCTTC
TRBJ2-3 TRBD2 NA TRBV30 CAWSAPSGLSTDTQYF TGTGCCTGGAGTGCCCCTAGCGGACTCAGCACAGATACGCAGTATTTT
TRBJ1-2 NA few TRBV5-1 CASSLGTTGSYTF TGCGCCAGCAGCTTGGGTACTACAGGGAGCTACACCTTC
TRBJ2-5 NA NA TRBV2 CASSRELESQETQYF TGTGCCAGCAGCCGGGAGCTAGAATCCCAAGAGACCCAGTACTTC
TRBJ1-5 NA NA TRBV6-5 CASTRGQSNQPQHF TGTGCCAGCACAAGAGGACAGAGCAATCAGCCCCAGCATTTT
TRBJ1-5 NA once TRBV19 CASSPQGTQPQHF TGTGCCAGTAGTCCACAGGGTACTCAGCCCCAGCATTTT
TRBJ1-4 NA NA TRBV18 CASSPPAGFQEKLFF TGTGCCAGCTCACCACCGGCAGGGTTTCAGGAAAAACTGTTTTTT